The rows below give T cell receptor beta chains drawn from one sample of a study of shared clonotypes between healthy human individuals. The table came from immunoSEQ multiplex PCR; TCRdb's copy has only in-frame clones and leaves some out. The sample yields about 1 million clones, roughly 70% seen once. Input material: memory CD4+ T cells sorted from blood. These receptors were collected from a man younger than 35 in good health. Both conserved end residues are part of each CDR3. D genes are given only for firm matches. Some rows have no size entry. The others give once, few or many, or a class for an expanded clone.

TRBV6-1	.	TRBJ2-4	.	TGTGCCAGCAGTTCCAGGGTCTCCAAAAACATTCAGTACTTC	CASSSRVSKNIQYF
TRBV25-1	TRBD1	TRBJ1-1	few	TGTGCCAGCAGTGCTCAGGGGGCCACTGAAGCTTTCTTT	CASSAQGATEAFF
TRBV11-2	.	TRBJ2-1	once	TGTGCCAGCAGCATACAGCTACAGGGTTCGGGGATGTTCTTC	CASSIQLQGSGMFF
TRBV28	.	TRBJ1-1	.	TGTGCCAGCACCTCGGGGTTAGCAGCTTTCTTT	CASTSGLAAFF
TRBV10-1	.	TRBJ2-5	once	TGCGCCAGCAGTGACCGGGGGTCAGGTACCCAGTACTTC	CASSDRGSGTQYF
TRBV29-1	.	TRBJ1-3	.	TGCAGCGTTGATAGTGGTACTGGAAACACCATATATTTT	CSVDSGTGNTIYF
TRBV11-3	TRBD2	TRBJ2-1	.	TGTGCCAGCACCCCAGGAGGGAGGCGGGAGCTCAATGAGCAGTTCTTC	CASTPGGRRELNEQFF
TRBV29-1	TRBD1	TRBJ2-4	few	TGCAGCGTGAAGGGGACAGACATTCAGTACTTC	CSVKGTDIQYF
TRBV6-4	.	TRBJ1-6	.	TGTGCCAGCAGTGACCAAATCACCTCACCCCTCCACTTT	CASSDQITSPLHF
TRBV4-2	.	TRBJ1-6	.	TGTGCCAGCAGCCAAGTAGGGGGGACCTATAATTCACCCCTCCACTTT	CASSQVGGTYNSPLHF
TRBV28	TRBD1	TRBJ1-5	.	TGTGCCAGCAGTTTAGTCAACAGGGGGGACAATCAGCCCCAGCATTTT	CASSLVNRGDNQPQHF
TRBV30	TRBD2	TRBJ2-5	.	TGTGCCTGGAGCCCCGGGACTAGCGGGAGTGTTGAGACCCAGTACTTC	CAWSPGTSGSVETQYF
TRBV11-2	TRBD2	TRBJ2-7	.	TGTGCCAGCAGCTTTAGCGGGACGCTATACTACGAGCAGTACTTC	CASSFSGTLYYEQYF
TRBV7-2	.	TRBJ2-7	.	TGTGCCAGCAGCGTGAGGTCTCAGGGGGAGCAGTACTTC	CASSVRSQGEQYF
TRBV11-2	.	TRBJ1-1	many	TGTGCCAGCAGACTCAGGATGAACACTGAAGCTTTCTTT	CASRLRMNTEAFF
TRBV7-9	TRBD1	TRBJ1-1	.	TGTGCCAGCAGCTCCCGGGGACAGTGGGACACTGAAGCTTTCTTT	CASSSRGQWDTEAFF
TRBV14	.	TRBJ2-1	.	TGTGCCAGCAGCCAGGGGAGCGGCTACAATGAGCAGTTCTTC	CASSQGSGYNEQFF
TRBV5-1	TRBD2	TRBJ2-7	.	TGCGCCAGCAGACCTGGACTAGCGGGGGTATACGAGCAGTACTTC	CASRPGLAGVYEQYF
TRBV6-4	TRBD2	TRBJ2-3	few	TGTGCCAGCAGTGCTGGACTAGCCGGCGGGGATACGCAGTATTTT	CASSAGLAGGDTQYF
TRBV5-6	TRBD1	TRBJ1-1	.	TGTGCCAGCAGCAGGAGACAGGGGGCAGGCACTGAAGCTTTCTTT	CASSRRQGAGTEAFF
TRBV9	.	TRBJ2-5	.	TGTGCCAGCAGCGTTAGCGCTACCCAGGAGACCCAGTACTTC	CASSVSATQETQYF
TRBV28	.	TRBJ1-4	.	TGTGCCAGCAGCCCTCCGGGTGTAGCTCGAAATGAAAAACTGTTTTTT	CASSPPGVARNEKLFF
TRBV2	.	TRBJ1-5	.	TGTGCCAGCAGTAGGACAACTTATAGCAATCAGCCCCAGCATTTT	CASSRTTYSNQPQHF
TRBV2	.	TRBJ2-3	.	TGTGCCAGCAGGGTCGAAGTCTCTTCGGATACGCAGTATTTT	CASRVEVSSDTQYF
TRBV18	.	TRBJ2-5	.	TGTGCCAGCTCACGCGCGGGATCGTACCAAGAGACCCAGTACTTC	CASSRAGSYQETQYF